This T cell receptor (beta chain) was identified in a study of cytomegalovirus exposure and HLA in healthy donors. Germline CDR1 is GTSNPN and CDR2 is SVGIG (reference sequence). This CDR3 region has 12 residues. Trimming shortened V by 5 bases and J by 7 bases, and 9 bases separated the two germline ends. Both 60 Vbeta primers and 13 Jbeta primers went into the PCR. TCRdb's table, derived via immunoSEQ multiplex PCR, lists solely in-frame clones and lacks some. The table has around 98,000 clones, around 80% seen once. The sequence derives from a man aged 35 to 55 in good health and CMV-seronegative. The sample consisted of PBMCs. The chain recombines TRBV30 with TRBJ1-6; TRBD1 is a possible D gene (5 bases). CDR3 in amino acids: CAWAPGNSPLHF. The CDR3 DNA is TGTGCCTGGGCCCCAGGGAATTCACCCCTCCACTTT.